This T cell receptor beta chain is from a study of OX40 agonist ivuxolimab in advanced cancers. In the study overall: The study gave patients intravenous ivuxolimab at 0.01 to 10 mg/kg every 2 weeks.

Details on this clone: Its target is unknown.

The germline CDR1 and CDR2 sequences are MDHEN and SYDVKM. This CDR3 is built from 14 residues. Trimming pared 3 bases from V and 3 bases from J, leaving 9 bases between. Notes on the study in general: Low clonal expansion, among the lowest seen, marked partial responders at 0.1-3.0 mg/kg.

Here immunoSEQ multiplex PCR was the method, and the copy in TCRdb shows in-frame clones only, minus some. The sample has about 37,000 clones; over 80% are singletons. The source was CD4+ or CD8+ T cells sorted from blood, collected in a trial of the OX40 agonist ivuxolimab. This chain links TRBV28 with TRBJ1-5; a weak D match, TRBD1 (5 bases). This clonotype originated in an adult with an advanced solid tumor such as melanoma, head and neck, liver or kidney cancer. DNA for the CDR3: TGTGCCAGCAGTTTCGGGGGTAACAATCAGCCCCAGCATTTT. It translates to CASSFGGNNQPQHF.